The 8 T cell receptor beta chains presented below share a single source sample, sequenced in a study of cytomegalovirus exposure and HLA in healthy donors. The protocol was immunoSEQ multiplex PCR, while the TCRdb copy is restricted to in-frame clones and leaves out a portion. This sample has about 200,000 clones, with more than 65% found just once. The sample taken for sequencing was PBMCs. Source of these receptors: a woman aged 25 to 45 in good health and CMV-seropositive.

The chain joins TRBV29-1 to TRBJ2-1; D is unclear. CDR1 is SQVTM and CDR2 is ANQGSEA in the germline V gene. V shed 4 bases and J shed 2 bases, with 9 bases lying between them. This CDR3 spans 13 amino acids. This CDR3 reads CSVVGYTYNEQFF. The CDR3, as DNA: TGCAGCGTTGTCGGGTATACCTACAATGAGCAGTTCTTC.

The chain employs TRBV28 and TRBJ1-1; tentative D call: TRBD1 (6 bases). Germline CDR1 is MDHEN and CDR2 is SYDVKM. CDR3 length equals 15 residues. Trimming stripped 0 bases from V and 7 bases from J, with 15 bases between. The DNA of the CDR3 is TGTGCCAGCAGTTTATGGTCAGCCCAGGGGTTTGAAGCTTTCTTT. This gives the protein CASSLWSAQGFEAFF. Filled out from reference TRBV28 and TRBJ1-1, the complete variable domain reads DVKVTQSSRYLVKRTGEKVFLECVQDMDHENMFWYRQDPGLGLRLIYFSYDVKMKEKGDIPEGYSVSREKKERFSLILESASTNQTSMYLCASSLWSAQGFEAFFGQGTRLTVV.

V and J are TRBV11-2 and TRBJ1-1; D remains unclear. Germline CDR1 reads SGHAT; CDR2 reads FQNNGV. This CDR3 contains 14 residues. V was pared by 0 bases and J by 0 bases, with 5 bases between. The CDR3 spells CASSLDRLNTEAFF. The CDR3 region has the DNA TGTGCCAGCAGCTTAGACCGTTTGAACACTGAAGCTTTCTTT.

This clone was seen a handful of times. The chain links TRBV29-1 to TRBJ2-1, with 7 bases aligning to TRBD1. The junction had 4 bases not matched to a gene; V was cut back by 5 bases and J by 9 bases. The germline gives CDR1 SQVTM, CDR2 ANQGSEA. The CDR3 sequence is 11 residues long. DNA for the CDR3: TGCAGCGTTCAACAGGGGACTGAGCAGTTCTTC. This translates into CSVQQGTEQFF.

The chain uses TRBV27 and TRBJ2-2; 8 nucleotides line up with TRBD1. Germline assignment: CDR1 MNHEY and CDR2 SMNVEV (reference sequence). The CDR3 has 14 residues. V was pared by 3 bases and J by 7 bases, with 4 bases of the junction left unmatched. DNA for the CDR3: TGTGCCAGCAGTTTGTCAGGGGGCATCGGGGAGCTGTTTTTT. Translating it yields CASSLSGGIGELFF.

V gene TRBV2 combines with J gene TRBJ1-2; D is possibly TRBD1 (6 bases). Trimming left V 6 bases short and J 6 bases short, with 8 bases between. The CDR3 is made up of 11 amino acids. The germline CDR1 and CDR2 sequences are SNHLY and FYNNEI. The CDR3 region has the DNA TGTGCCAGCAGGTCAGGGGATGGCTACACCTTC. This encodes CASRSGDGYTF.

The chain carries TRBV5-8 and TRBJ1-5, with D possibly matching TRBD1 (6 bases). CDR1 SGHTS and CDR2 YDEGEE come from the germline V gene. The CDR3 has 17 residues. Between the trimmed V and J ends, which lost 5 bases and 6 bases, there was a span of 24 bases. CDR3 residues: CASSYPTGTSLSQPQHF. As DNA, the CDR3 is TGTGCCAGCAGTTACCCCACGGGGACATCTCTGAGTCAGCCCCAGCATTTT.

This chain links TRBV27 with TRBJ2-2, with D tentatively TRBD2 (5 bases). CDR1 MNHEY and CDR2 SMNVEV come from the germline V gene (reference sequence). Trimming removed 8 bases from V and 5 bases from J, with 12 bases in between. The CDR3 is 13 residues long. As DNA, the CDR3 is TGTGCCAGCGCGATGTCGGGGACCGGGGAGCTGTTTTTT. Amino acid sequence: CASAMSGTGELFF.